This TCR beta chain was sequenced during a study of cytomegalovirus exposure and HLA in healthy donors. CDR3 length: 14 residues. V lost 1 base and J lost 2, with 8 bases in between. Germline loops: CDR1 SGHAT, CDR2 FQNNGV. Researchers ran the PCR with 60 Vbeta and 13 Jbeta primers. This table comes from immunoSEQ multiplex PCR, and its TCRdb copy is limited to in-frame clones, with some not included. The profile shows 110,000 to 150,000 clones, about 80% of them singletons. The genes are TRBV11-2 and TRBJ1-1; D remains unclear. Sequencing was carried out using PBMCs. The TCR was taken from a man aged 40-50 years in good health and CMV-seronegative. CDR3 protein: CASSLVDNNTEAFF. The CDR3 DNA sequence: TGTGCCAGCAGCTTAGTCGACAACAACACTGAAGCTTTCTTT.